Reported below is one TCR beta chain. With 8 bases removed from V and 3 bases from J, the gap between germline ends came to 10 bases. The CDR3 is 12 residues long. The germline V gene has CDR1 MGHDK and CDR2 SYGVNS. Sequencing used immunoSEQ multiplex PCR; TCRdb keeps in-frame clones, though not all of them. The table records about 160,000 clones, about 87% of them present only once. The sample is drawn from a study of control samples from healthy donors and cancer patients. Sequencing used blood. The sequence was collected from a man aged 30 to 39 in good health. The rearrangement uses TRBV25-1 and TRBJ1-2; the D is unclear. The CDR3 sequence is CASGALDYGYTF. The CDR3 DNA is TGTGCCAGCGGAGCCCTCGACTATGGCTACACCTTC.